The 7 T cell receptor beta chains in this list originate from one sample, sequenced in a study of response to subunit inactivated influenza vaccine. Via MiXCR, TCRdb re-called the RT-PCR reads, giving one row per CDR3 protein. The table includes about 500,000 distinct CDR3 sequences, 16% detected once. Sample: CD4+ T cells sorted from PBMCs, taken roughly 24 months after vaccination. The source is a man aged 45-69 years who received an inactivated influenza vaccine.

To note about this clonotype: Compared with germline, one end of the junction differs, possibly owing to a read error. V and J are TRBV7-7 and TRBJ2-1, with 8 bases lining up with TRBD1. In germline, CDR1 is SSHAT, CDR2 FNYEAQ (reference sequence). The CDR3 has 13 residues. Here the CDR3 DNA reads TGTGCTAGCAGGGCGGACAGGGTCGGTGAGCAGTTCTTC. It translates to CASRADRVGEQFF.

This clonotype was seen at least ten times. This chain joins TRBV5-1 and TRBJ2-3; D might be TRBD2 (6 bases). The ends were cut back, 3 bases at V and 5 bases at J, with 13 bases in the middle. Per the germline V gene, CDR1 is SGHRS and CDR2 is YFSETQ. The CDR3 extends over 14 amino acids. In DNA, the CDR3 is TGCGCCAGCAGCTCGGGACTCGACGGAGATACGCAGTATTTT. Translation gives CASSSGLDGDTQYF.

This clonotype has only a few counts. This chain links TRBV4-3 with TRBJ2-3; D is possibly TRBD2 (7 bases). Germline V CDR1 and CDR2: LGHNA, YSLEER. V was trimmed by 3 bases and J by 2 bases, leaving 18 bases between them. The CDR3 has 17 amino acids. CDR3 region: CASSQTGAGALTDTQYF. The CDR3 DNA reads as TGCGCCAGCAGCCAGACGGGGGCGGGGGCACTCACAGATACGCAGTATTTT.

The table lists this clonotype with a few counts. The chain uses TRBV7-2 and TRBJ2-2; TRBD1 agrees at 7 bases. The CDR3 runs to 15 residues. Germline lookup yields CDR1 SGHTA and CDR2 FQGNSA. V lost 8 bases, J lost 0 bases, and 6 bases stayed unmatched. The CDR3 spells CASRGDSTNTGELFF. The CDR3 DNA follows: TGTGCCAGCCGAGGGGACAGCACGAACACCGGGGAGCTGTTTTTT.

This chain's CDR3 is CAWSRDSNQPQHF. The CDR3, as DNA: TGTGCCTGGAGCCGCGATAGCAATCAGCCCCAGCATTTT. The chain is built from TRBV30 and TRBJ1-5; D gene unclear. The length of the CDR3 is 13 residues. Trimming stripped 3 bases from V and 0 bases from J, with 6 bases between. Germline values: CDR1 GTSNPN, CDR2 SVGIG (reference sequence).

The rearrangement links TRBV20-1 to TRBJ2-5; possibly TRBD2 for D (6 bases). The germline CDR1 and CDR2 sequences are DFQATT and SNEGSKA (reference sequence). The V gene lost 3 bases and the J gene lost 5 bases, with 13 bases spanning the gap. The CDR3 is made up of 13 amino acids. The DNA of the CDR3 is TGCAGTGCTAGTTACGGGGCGGGGGAGACCCAGTACTTC. Its translation: CSASYGAGETQYF.

This clonotype was observed a handful of times. The gene calls are TRBV2 and TRBJ1-5; no clear D. Trimming removed 1 base from V and 9 bases from J, with 10 bases in between. The germline CDR1 and CDR2 sequences are SNHLY and FYNNEI. CDR3 length: 13 residues. This chain's CDR3 is CASSEDGRLPQHF. For the CDR3, the DNA is TGTGCCAGCAGTGAAGACGGGAGATTGCCCCAGCATTTT.